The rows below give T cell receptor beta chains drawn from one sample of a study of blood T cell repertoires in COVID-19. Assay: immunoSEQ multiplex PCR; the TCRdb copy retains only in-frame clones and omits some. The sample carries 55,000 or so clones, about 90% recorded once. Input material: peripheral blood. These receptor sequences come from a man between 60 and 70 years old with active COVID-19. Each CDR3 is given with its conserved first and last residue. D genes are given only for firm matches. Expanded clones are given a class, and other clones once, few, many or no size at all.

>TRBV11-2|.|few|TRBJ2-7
CASTTLQGPYEQYF
TGTGCCAGCACCACATTGCAGGGCCCCTACGAGCAGTACTTC
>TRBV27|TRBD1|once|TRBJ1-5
CASSDRGLSNQPQHF
TGTGCCAGCAGTGACAGGGGGTTAAGCAATCAGCCCCAGCATTTT
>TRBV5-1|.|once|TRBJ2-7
CASSLGGRSDTYEQYF
TGCGCCAGCAGCTTGGGTGGTCGTTCTGACACCTACGAGCAGTACTTC
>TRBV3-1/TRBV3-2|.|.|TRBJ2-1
CATRAGRDEQFF
TGCGCGACGCGGGCGGGAAGGGATGAGCAGTTCTTC
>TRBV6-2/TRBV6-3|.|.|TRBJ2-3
CASSHKRDTQYF
TGTGCCAGCAGTCACAAACGTGATACGCAGTATTTT
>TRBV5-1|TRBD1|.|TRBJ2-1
CASGFRGYNEQFF
TGCGCCAGCGGGTTCAGGGGGTACAATGAGCAGTTCTTC
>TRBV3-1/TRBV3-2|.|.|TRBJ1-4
CASSQANEKLFF
TGTGCCAGCAGCCAGGCAAATGAAAAACTGTTTTTT
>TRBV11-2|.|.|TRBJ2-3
CASSFLRTSTDTQYF
TGTGCCAGCAGCTTTTTGCGGACTAGCACAGATACGCAGTATTTT
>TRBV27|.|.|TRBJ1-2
CASSFQGRGNYGYTF
TGTGCCAGCAGTTTTCAGGGGAGAGGGAACTATGGCTACACCTTC
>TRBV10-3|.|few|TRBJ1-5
CAIRQGDNSNQPQHF
TGTGCCATCAGGCAGGGCGATAATAGCAATCAGCCCCAGCATTTT
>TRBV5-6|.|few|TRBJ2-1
CASSWGGGGSANEQFF
TGTGCCAGCAGCTGGGGCGGGGGCGGTTCGGCCAATGAGCAGTTCTTC
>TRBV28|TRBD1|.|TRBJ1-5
CASRQGDQPQHF
TGTGCCAGCAGACAGGGGGATCAGCCCCAGCATTTT
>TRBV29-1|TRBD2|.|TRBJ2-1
CSVEALAGFYNEQFF
TGCAGCGTTGAAGCCCTAGCGGGGTTTTACAATGAGCAGTTCTTC
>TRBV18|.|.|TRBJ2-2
CASSPSVTPNTGELFF
TGTGCCAGCTCACCTTCCGTGACACCGAACACCGGGGAGCTGTTTTTT
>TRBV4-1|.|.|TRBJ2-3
CASSQGRRETQYF
TGCGCCAGCAGCCAGGGCCGGAGGGAGACGCAGTATTTT
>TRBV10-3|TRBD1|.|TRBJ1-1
CAISESVGQGSPEAFF
TGTGCCATCAGTGAGTCCGTGGGACAGGGAAGCCCTGAAGCTTTCTTT
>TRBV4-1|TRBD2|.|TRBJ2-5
CASSQGLEGRDQYF
TGCGCCAGCAGCCAAGGGCTAGAGGGGAGGGACCAGTACTTC
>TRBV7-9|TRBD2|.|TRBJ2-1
CASSLGLAVLLSYNEQFF
TGTGCCAGCAGCTTGGGACTAGCGGTCCTGCTCTCCTACAATGAGCAGTTCTTC
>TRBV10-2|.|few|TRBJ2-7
CASSESRVSSYEQYF
TGCGCCAGCAGTGAGTCGCGGGTCAGCTCCTACGAGCAGTACTTC
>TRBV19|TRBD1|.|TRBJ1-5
CASSQGGQRSNQPQHF
TGTGCCAGTAGTCAGGGGGGTCAGAGAAGCAATCAGCCCCAGCATTTT
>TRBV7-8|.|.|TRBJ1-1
CASSPNQGRGTEAFF
TGTGCCAGCAGTCCTAATCAGGGGAGGGGGACTGAAGCTTTCTTT
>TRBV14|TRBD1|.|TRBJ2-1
CASSPISGTGGSYSYNEQFF
TGTGCCAGCAGCCCTATTTCCGGGACAGGGGGCTCCTACTCCTACAATGAGCAGTTCTTC
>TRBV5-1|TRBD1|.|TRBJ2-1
CASSSYGTGGSGSPDEQFF
TGCGCCAGCAGCTCCTACGGGACAGGGGGTAGCGGGAGTCCGGATGAGCAGTTCTTC
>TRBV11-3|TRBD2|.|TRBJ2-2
CASSLDGASGRNTGELFF
TGTGCCAGCAGCTTAGATGGGGCCAGCGGGAGGAACACCGGGGAGCTGTTTTTT
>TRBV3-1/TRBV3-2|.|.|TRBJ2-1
CASSQGAGNEQFF
TGTGCCAGCAGCCAGGGTGCGGGCAATGAGCAGTTCTTC
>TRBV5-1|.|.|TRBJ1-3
CASSPLEGNTIYF
TGCGCCAGCAGCCCCTTGGAGGGAAACACCATATATTTT
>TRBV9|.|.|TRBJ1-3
CASSVEVRNSGNTIYF
TGTGCCAGCAGCGTAGAAGTCAGGAACTCTGGAAACACCATATATTTT
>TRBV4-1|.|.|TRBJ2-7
CASSLYLTGEQYF
TGCGCCAGCAGCCTGTACCTAACGGGCGAGCAGTACTTC
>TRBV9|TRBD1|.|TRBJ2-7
CASSVGQGPDSYEQYF
TGTGCCAGCTCCGTGGGACAGGGCCCTGATTCCTACGAGCAGTACTTC
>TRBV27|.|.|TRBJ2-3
CASSSQGSDTQYF
TGTGCCAGCAGTTCGCAGGGGAGTGATACGCAGTATTTT
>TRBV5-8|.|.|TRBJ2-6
CASSPNRFRGAGANVLTF
TGTGCCAGCAGCCCGAATCGGTTCAGGGGTGCTGGGGCCAACGTCCTGACTTTC
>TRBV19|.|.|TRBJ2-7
CASSIDQGGSYEQYF
TGTGCCAGTAGTATAGATCAAGGGGGCTCCTACGAGCAGTACTTC
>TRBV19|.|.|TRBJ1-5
CASSIVADNQPQHF
TGTGCCAGTAGTATCGTGGCGGACAATCAGCCCCAGCATTTT
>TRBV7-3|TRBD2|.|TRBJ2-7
CATSTGGPPYEQYF
TGTGCCACCTCCACGGGAGGGCCCCCCTACGAGCAGTACTTC
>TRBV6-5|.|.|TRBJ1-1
CASSLASGLNTEAFF
TGTGCCAGCAGTTTAGCATCGGGTCTGAACACTGAAGCTTTCTTT
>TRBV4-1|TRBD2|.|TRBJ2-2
CASSQDRGEGPGELFF
TGCGCCAGCAGCCAAGATCGGGGGGAGGGCCCCGGGGAGCTGTTTTTT
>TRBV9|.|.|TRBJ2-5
CASSAAGRAEETQYF
TGTGCCAGCAGCGCGGCCGGGAGAGCGGAGGAGACCCAGTACTTC
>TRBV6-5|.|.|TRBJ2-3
CASRDPRDTQYF
TGTGCCAGCAGGGATCCGAGGGATACGCAGTATTTT
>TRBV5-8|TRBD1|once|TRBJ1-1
CASSNGQGVTEAFF
TGTGCCAGCAGCAACGGACAGGGGGTCACTGAAGCTTTCTTT
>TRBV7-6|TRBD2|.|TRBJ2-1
CASSDRTSGTYNEQFF
TGTGCCAGCAGCGACAGGACTAGCGGGACCTACAATGAGCAGTTCTTC
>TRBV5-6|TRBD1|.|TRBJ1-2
CASTIPGGSYGYTF
TGTGCCAGCACCATTCCAGGGGGGTCCTATGGCTACACCTTC
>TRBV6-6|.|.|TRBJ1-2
CASRTWTGERVYGYTF
TGTGCCAGCAGAACGTGGACTGGGGAACGTGTCTATGGCTACACCTTC
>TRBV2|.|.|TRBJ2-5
CASKGHTSGETQYF
TGTGCCAGCAAGGGACACACGAGCGGCGAGACCCAGTACTTC
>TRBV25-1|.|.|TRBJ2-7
CASTRTETSYEQYF
TGTGCCAGTACCCGGACAGAAACCTCCTACGAGCAGTACTTC
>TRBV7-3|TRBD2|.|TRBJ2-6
CASSGKRVAGEAGANVLTF
TGTGCCAGCAGCGGAAAGAGGGTAGCGGGAGAGGCTGGGGCCAACGTCCTGACTTTC
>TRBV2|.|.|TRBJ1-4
CASRLQGKGEKLFF
TGTGCCAGCAGGCTCCAGGGGAAAGGTGAAAAACTGTTTTTT